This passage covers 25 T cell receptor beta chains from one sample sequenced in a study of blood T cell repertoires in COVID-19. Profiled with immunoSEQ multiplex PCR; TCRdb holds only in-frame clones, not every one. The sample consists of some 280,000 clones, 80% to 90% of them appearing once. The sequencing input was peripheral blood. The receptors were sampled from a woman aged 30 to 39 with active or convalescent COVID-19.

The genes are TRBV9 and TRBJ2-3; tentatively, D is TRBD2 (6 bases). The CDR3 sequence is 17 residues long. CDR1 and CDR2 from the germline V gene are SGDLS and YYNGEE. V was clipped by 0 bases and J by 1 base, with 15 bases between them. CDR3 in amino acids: CASSVGPGRGGTDTQYF. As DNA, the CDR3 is TGTGCCAGCAGCGTAGGGCCCGGGCGCGGGGGCACAGATACGCAGTATTTT.

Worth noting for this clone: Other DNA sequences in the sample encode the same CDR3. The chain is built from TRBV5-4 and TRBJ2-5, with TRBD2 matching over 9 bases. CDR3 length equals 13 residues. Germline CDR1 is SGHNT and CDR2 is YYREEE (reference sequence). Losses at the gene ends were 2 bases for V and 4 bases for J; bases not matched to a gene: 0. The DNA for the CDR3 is TGTGCCAGCAGCTTAGCGGGGGGAGAGACCCAGTACTTC. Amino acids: CASSLAGGETQYF. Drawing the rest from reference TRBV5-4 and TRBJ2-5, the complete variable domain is ETGVTQSPTHLIKTRGQQVTLRCSSQSGHNTVSWYQQALGQGPQFIFQYYREEENGRGNFPPRFSGLQFPNYSSELNVNALELDDSALYLCASSLAGGETQYFGPGTRLLVL.

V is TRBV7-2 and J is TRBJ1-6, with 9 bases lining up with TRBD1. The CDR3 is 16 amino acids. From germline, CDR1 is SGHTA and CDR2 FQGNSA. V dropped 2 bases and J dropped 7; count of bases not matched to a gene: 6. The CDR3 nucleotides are TGTGCCAGCAGCTTAACAAGGACAGGGGCGAATTCACCCCTCCACTTT. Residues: CASSLTRTGANSPLHF.

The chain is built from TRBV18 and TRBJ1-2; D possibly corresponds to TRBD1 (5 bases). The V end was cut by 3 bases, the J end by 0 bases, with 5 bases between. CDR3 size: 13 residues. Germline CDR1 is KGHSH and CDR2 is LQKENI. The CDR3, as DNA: TGTGCCAGCTCACCGACAGCTAACTATGGCTACACCTTC. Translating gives CASSPTANYGYTF. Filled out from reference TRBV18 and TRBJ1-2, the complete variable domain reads NAGVMQNPRHLVRRRGQEARLRCSPMKGHSHVYWYRQLPEEGLKFMVYLQKENIIDESGMPKERFSAEFPKEGPSILRIQQVVRGDSAAYFCASSPTANYGYTFGSGTRLTVV.

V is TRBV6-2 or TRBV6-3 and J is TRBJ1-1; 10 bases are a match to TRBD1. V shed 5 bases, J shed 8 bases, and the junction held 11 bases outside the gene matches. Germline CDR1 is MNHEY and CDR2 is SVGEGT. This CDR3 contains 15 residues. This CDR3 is CASSAQTGGVGEAFF. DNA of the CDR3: TGTGCCAGCAGTGCCCAGACAGGGGGCGTTGGGGAAGCTTTCTTT.

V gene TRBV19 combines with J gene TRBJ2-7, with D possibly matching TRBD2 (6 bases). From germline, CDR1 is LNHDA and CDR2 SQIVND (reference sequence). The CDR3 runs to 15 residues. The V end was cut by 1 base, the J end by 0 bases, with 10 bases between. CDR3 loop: CASSIVSGGSYEQYF. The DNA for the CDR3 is TGTGCCAGTAGTATAGTCTCCGGGGGCTCCTACGAGCAGTACTTC.

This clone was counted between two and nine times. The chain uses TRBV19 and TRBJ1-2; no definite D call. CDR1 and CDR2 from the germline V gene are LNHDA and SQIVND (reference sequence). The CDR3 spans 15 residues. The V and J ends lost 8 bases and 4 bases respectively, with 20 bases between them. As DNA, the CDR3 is TGTGCCAGTGACGAAAGGTACAGCGGATTCTATGGCTACACCTTC. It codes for CASDERYSGFYGYTF.

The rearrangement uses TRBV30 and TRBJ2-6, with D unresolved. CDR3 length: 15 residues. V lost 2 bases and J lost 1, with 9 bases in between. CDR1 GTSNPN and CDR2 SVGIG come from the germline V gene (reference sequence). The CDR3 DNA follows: TGTGCCTGGAGTAGATGGCGGTCTGGGGCCAACGTCCTGACTTTC. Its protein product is CAWSRWRSGANVLTF.

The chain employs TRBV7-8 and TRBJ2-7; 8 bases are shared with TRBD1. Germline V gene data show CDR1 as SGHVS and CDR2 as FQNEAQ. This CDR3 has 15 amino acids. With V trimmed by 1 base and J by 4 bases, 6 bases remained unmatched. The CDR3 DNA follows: TGTGCCAGCAGCTTAGTCCCAGGGGGCTGGTACGAGCAGTACTTC. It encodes CASSLVPGGWYEQYF.

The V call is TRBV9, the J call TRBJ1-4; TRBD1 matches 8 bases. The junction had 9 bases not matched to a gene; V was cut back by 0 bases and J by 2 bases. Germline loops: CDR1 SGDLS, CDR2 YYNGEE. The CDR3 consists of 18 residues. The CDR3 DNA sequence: TGTGCCAGCAGCGTAGGTGCAGGGGGCAAGGGGACTAATGAAAAACTGTTTTTT. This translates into CASSVGAGGKGTNEKLFF.

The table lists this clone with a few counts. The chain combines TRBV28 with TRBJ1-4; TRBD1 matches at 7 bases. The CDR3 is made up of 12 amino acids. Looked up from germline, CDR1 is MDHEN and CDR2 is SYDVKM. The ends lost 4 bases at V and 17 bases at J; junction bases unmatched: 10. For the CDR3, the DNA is TGTGCCAGCAGTTCCGCAGGGACAGACAATTTTTTT. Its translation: CASSSAGTDNFF.

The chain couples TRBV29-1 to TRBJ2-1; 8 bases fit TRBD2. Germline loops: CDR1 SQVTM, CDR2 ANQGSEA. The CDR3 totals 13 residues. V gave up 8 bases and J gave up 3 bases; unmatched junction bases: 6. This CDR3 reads CSPRGGLYNEQFF. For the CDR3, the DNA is TGCAGCCCCCGGGGGGGCCTCTACAATGAGCAGTTCTTC.

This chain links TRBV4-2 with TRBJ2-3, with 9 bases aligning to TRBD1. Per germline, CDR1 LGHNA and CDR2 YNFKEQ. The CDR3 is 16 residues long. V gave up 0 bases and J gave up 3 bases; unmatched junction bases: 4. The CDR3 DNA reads TGTGCCAGCAGCCAAGACGGGACAGGGAGGACAGATACGCAGTATTTT. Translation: CASSQDGTGRTDTQYF.

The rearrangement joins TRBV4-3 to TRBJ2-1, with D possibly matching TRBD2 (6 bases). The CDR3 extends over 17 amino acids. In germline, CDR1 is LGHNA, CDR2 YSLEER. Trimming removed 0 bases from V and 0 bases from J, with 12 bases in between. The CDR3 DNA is TGCGCCAGCAGCCAAGATCGGGGCGGGAACTCCTACAATGAGCAGTTCTTC. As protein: CASSQDRGGNSYNEQFF.

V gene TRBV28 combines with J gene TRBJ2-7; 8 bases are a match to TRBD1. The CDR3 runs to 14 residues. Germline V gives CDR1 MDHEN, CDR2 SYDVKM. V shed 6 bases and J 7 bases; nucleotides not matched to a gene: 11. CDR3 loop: CASRDGTGSTEQYF. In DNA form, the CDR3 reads TGTGCCAGCAGGGACGGGACAGGATCTACGGAGCAGTACTTC.

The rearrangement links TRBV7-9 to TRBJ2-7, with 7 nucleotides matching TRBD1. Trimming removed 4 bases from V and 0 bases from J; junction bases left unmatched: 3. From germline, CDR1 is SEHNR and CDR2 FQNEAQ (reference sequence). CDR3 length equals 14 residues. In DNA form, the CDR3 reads TGTGCCAGCAGCTCCTGGGACAGCTCCTACGAGCAGTACTTC. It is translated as CASSSWDSSYEQYF. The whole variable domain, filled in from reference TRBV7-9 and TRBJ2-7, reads DTGVSQNPRHKITKRGQNVTFRCDPISEHNRLYWYRQTLGQGPEFLTYFQNEAQLEKSRLLSDRFSAERPKGSFSTLEIQRTEQGDSAMYLCASSSWDSSYEQYFGPGTRLTVT.

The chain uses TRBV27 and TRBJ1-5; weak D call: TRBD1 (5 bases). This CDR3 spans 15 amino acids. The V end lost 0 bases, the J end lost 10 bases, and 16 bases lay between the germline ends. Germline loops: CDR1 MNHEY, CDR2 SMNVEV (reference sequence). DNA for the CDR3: TGTGCCAGCAGTTTATCGAACCCCCTCCAGGGACCCCAGCATTTT. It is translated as CASSLSNPLQGPQHF.

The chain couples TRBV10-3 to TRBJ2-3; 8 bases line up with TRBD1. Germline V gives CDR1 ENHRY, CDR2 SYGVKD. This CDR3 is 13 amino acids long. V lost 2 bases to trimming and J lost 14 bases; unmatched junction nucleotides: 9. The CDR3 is CAISELQGAEGYF. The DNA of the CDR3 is TGTGCCATCAGTGAGCTCCAGGGGGCAGAAGGGTATTTT.

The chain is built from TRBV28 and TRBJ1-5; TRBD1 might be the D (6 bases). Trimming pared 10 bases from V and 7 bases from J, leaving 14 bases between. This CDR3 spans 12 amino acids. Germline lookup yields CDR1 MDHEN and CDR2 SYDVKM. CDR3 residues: CATQGRGQPQHF. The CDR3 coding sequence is TGTGCCACACAGGGTAGGGGGCAGCCCCAGCATTTT.

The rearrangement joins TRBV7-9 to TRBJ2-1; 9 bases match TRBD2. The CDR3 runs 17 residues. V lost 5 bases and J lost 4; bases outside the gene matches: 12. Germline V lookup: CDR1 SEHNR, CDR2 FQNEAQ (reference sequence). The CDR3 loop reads CASSVLLLAGVYNEQFF. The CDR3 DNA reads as TGTGCCAGCAGCGTACTCCTACTAGCGGGTGTTTACAATGAGCAGTTCTTC.

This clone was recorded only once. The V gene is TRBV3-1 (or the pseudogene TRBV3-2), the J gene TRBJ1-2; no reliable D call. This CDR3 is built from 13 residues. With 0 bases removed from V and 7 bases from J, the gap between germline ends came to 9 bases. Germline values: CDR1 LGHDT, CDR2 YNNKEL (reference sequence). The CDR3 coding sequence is TGTGCCAGCAGCCAAGACAGTGTCAGTGGCTACACCTTC. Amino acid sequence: CASSQDSVSGYTF.

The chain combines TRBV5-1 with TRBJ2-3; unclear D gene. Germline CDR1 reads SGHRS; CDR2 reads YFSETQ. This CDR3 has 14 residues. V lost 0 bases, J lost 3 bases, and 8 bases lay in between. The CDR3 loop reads CASSLVLLTDTQYF. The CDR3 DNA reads TGCGCCAGCAGCTTGGTTTTGTTAACAGATACGCAGTATTTT.

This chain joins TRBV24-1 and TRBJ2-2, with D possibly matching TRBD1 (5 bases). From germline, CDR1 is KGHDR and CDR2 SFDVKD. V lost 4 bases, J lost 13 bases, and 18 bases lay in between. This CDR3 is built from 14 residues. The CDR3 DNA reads TGTGCCACCAGTGACTCCACCGCAGGGTTTGGGCTGTTTTTT. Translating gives CATSDSTAGFGLFF.

CDR3 loop: CASSQGTSGGAEQYF. In nucleotides, the CDR3 is TGCGCCAGCAGCCAAGGGACTAGCGGGGGAGCCGAGCAGTACTTC. The V and J genes are TRBV5-1 and TRBJ2-7; TRBD2 aligns across 14 bases. After removal of 4 bases from V and 6 bases from J, the junction contained 6 bases not matched to a gene. Germline CDR1 SGHRS, CDR2 YFSETQ. The CDR3 covers 15 residues.

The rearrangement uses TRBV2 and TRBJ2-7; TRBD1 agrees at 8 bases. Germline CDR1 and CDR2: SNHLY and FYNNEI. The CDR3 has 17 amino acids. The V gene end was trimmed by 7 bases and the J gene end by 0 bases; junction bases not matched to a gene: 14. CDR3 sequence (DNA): TGTGCCAGCATACTGAAAATCCCCGGGACAGGCTCCTACGAGCAGTACTTC. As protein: CASILKIPGTGSYEQYF. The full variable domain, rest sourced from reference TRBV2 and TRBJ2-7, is EPEVTQTPSHQVTQMGQEVILRCVPISNHLYFYWYRQILGQKVEFLVSFYNNEISEKSEIFDDQFSVERPDGSNFTLKIRSTKLEDSAMYFCASILKIPGTGSYEQYFGPGTRLTVT.